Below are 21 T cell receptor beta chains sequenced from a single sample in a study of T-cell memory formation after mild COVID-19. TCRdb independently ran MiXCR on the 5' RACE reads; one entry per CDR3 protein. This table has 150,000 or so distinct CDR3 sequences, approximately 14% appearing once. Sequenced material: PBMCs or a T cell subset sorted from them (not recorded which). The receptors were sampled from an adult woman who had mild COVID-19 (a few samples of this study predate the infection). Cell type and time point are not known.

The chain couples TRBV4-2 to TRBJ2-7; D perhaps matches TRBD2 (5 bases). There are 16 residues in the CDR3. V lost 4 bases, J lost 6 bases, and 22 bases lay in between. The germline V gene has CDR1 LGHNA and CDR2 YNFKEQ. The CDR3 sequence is CASSLQPGPGIGEQYF. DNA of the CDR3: TGTGCCAGCAGCCTTCAACCTGGTCCGGGAATAGGCGAGCAGTACTTC.

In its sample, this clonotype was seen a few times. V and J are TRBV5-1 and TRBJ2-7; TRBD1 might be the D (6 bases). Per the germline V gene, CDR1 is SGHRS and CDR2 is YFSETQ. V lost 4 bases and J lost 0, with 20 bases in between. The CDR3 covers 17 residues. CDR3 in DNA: TGCGCCAGCAGCCAAGGACAGACCTCACAGTACTCCTACGAGCAGTACTTC. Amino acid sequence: CASSQGQTSQYSYEQYF.

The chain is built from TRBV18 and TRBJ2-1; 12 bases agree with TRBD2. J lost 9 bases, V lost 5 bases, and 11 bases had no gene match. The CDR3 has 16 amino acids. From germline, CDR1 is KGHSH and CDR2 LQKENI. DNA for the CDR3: TGTGCCAGCTCATTTTCTAGCGGGAGGGCCCTACTTGAGCAGTTCTTC. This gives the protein CASSFSSGRALLEQFF.

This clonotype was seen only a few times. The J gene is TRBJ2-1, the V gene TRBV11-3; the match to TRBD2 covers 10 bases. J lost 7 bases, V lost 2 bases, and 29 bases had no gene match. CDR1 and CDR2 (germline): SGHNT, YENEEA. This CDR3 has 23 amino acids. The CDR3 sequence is CASSLSFGTSVFLRAPVRNEQFF. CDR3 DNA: TGTGCCAGCAGCTTATCTTTCGGGACTAGCGTGTTCCTCAGGGCCCCGGTGAGGAATGAGCAGTTCTTC.

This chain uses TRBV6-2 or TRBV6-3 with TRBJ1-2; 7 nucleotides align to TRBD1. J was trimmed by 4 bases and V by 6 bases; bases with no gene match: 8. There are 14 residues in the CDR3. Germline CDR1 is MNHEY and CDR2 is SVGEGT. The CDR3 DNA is TGTGCCAGCAGACGAACAGGGGTTCGCTATGGCTACACCTTC. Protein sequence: CASRRTGVRYGYTF.

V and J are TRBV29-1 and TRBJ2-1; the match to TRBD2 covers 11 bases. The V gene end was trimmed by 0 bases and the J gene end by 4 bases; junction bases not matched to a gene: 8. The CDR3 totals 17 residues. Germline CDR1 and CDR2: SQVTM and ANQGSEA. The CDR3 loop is CSVEDQLAGAPYNEQFF. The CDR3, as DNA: TGCAGCGTTGAAGATCAACTAGCGGGAGCGCCGTACAATGAGCAGTTCTTC.

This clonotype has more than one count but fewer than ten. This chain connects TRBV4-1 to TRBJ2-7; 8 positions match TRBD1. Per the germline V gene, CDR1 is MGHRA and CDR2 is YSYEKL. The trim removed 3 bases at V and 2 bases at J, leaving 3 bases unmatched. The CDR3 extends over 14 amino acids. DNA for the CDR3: TGCGCCAGCAGCCAGACAGGGGAAGCCTACGAGCAGTACTTC. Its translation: CASSQTGEAYEQYF.

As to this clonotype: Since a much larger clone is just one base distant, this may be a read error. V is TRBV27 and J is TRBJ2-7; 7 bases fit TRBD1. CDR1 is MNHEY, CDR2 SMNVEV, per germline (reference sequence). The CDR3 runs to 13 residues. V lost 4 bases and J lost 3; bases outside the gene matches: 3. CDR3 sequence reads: CASSSGTVYEQYF. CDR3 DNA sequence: TGTGCCAGCAGTTCCGGGACAGTCTACGAGCAGTACTTC.

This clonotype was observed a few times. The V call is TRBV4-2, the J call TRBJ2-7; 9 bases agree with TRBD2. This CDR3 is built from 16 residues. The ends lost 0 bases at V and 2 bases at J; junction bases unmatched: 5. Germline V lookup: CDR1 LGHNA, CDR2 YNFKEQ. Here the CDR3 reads CASSQDSGRRPYEQYF. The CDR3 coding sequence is TGTGCCAGCAGCCAAGATAGCGGGAGAAGACCCTACGAGCAGTACTTC.

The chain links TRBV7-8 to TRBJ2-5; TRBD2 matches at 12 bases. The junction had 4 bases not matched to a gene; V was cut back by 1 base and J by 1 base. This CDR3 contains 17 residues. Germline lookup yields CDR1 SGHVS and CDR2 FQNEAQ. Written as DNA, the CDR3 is TGTGCCAGCAGCTTAGATCTAGCGGGGGGGCCCCAAGAGACCCAGTACTTC. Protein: CASSLDLAGGPQETQYF.

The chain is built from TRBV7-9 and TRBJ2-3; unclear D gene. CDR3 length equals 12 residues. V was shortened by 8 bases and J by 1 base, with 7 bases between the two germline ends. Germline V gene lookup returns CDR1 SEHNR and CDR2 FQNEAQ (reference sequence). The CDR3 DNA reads TGTGCCAGCGGAACGGGCACAGATACGCAGTATTTT. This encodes CASGTGTDTQYF. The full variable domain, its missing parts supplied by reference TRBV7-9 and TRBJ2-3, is DTGVSQNPRHKITKRGQNVTFRCDPISEHNRLYWYRQTLGQGPEFLTYFQNEAQLEKSRLLSDRFSAERPKGSFSTLEIQRTEQGDSAMYLCASGTGTDTQYFGPGTRLTVL.

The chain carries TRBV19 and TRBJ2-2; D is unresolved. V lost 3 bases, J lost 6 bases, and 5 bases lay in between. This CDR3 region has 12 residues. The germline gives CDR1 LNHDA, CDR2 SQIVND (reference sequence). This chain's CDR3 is CASSMSSGELFF. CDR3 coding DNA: TGTGCCAGTAGTATGAGCTCCGGGGAGCTGTTTTTT.

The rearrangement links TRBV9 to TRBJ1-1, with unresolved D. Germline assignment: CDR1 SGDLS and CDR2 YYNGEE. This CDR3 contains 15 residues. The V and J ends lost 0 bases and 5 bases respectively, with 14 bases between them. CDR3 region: CASSVGPERVTEAFF. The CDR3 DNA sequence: TGTGCCAGCAGCGTAGGCCCGGAGAGGGTTACTGAAGCTTTCTTT.

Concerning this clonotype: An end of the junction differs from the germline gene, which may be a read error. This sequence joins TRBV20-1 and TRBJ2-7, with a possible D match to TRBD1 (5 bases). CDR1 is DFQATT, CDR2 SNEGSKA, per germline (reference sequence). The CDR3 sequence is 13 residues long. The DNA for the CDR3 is TGCAGTGCCAGAGACAGTGGGGACTACGAGCAGTACTTC. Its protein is CSARDSGDYEQYF.

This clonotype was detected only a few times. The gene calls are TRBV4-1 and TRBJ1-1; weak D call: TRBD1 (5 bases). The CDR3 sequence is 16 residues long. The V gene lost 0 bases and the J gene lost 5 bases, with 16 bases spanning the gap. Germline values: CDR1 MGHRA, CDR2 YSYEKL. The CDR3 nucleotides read TGCGCCAGCAGCCAAGATTTGGACGGGGGTCGGACTGAAGCTTTCTTT. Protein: CASSQDLDGGRTEAFF.

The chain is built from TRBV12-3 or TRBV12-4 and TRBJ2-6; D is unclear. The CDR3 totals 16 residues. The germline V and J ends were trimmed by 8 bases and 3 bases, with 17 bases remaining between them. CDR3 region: CASSWGTDYGANVLTF. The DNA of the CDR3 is TGTGCCAGCTCCTGGGGTACTGATTATGGGGCCAACGTCCTGACTTTC.

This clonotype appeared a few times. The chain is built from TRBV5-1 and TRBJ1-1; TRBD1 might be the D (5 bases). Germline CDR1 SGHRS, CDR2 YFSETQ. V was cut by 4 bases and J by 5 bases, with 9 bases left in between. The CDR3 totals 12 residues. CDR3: CASSPGTTEAFF. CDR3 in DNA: TGCGCCAGCAGCCCGGGGACGACTGAAGCTTTCTTT.

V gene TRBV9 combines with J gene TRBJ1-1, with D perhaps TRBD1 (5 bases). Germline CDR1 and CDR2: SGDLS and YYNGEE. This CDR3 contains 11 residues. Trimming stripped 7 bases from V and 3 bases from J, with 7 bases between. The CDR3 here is CASGRDTEAFF. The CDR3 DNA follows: TGTGCCAGCGGCAGGGACACTGAAGCTTTCTTT.

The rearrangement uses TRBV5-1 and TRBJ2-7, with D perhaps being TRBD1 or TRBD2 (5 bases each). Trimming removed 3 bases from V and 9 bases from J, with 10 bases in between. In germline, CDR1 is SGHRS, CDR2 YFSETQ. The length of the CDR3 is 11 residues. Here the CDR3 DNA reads TGCGCCAGCAGCTACGTGGGGGTGCAGTACTTC. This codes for CASSYVGVQYF.

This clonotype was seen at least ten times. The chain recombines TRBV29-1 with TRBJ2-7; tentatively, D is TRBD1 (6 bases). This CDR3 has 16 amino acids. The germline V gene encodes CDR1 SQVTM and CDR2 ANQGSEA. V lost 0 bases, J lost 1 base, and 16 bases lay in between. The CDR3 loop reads CSVEDGGVGASYEQYF. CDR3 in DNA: TGCAGCGTTGAAGATGGGGGAGTGGGGGCTTCCTACGAGCAGTACTTC.

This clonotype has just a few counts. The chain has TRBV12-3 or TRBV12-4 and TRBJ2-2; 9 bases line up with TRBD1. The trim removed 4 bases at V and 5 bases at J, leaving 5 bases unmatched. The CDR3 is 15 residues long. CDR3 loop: CASSSDRGRTGELFF. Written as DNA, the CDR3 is TGTGCCAGCAGTTCCGACAGGGGGAGGACCGGGGAGCTGTTTTTT.